These 21 T cell receptor beta chains were sequenced from one sample in a study of cytomegalovirus exposure and HLA in healthy donors. PCR primers comprised 60 Vbeta and 13 Jbeta primers. Repertoires were generated with immunoSEQ multiplex PCR, while TCRdb's copy carries only in-frame clones and drops some. The sample carries 150,000 to 200,000 clones, 80% recorded once. Sequenced material: PBMCs. The receptor source for this set is a human donor in good health.

The chain couples TRBV5-1 to TRBJ1-3; 7 positions agree with TRBD1. This CDR3 is 14 amino acids long. J lost 1 base, V lost 4 bases, and 2 bases had no gene match. The germline V gene encodes CDR1 SGHRS and CDR2 YFSETQ. The CDR3, as DNA: TGCGCCAGCAGCGAACAGGGGTCTGGAAACACCATATATTTT. It encodes CASSEQGSGNTIYF. The full variable domain, rest sourced from reference TRBV5-1 and TRBJ1-3, is KAGVTQTPRYLIKTRGQQVTLSCSPISGHRSVSWYQQTPGQGLQFLFEYFSETQRNKGNFPGRFSGRQFSNSRSEMNVSTLELGDSALYLCASSEQGSGNTIYFGEGSWLTVV.

The chain uses TRBV11-3 and TRBJ1-1, with 7 bases identical to TRBD1. CDR1 and CDR2 from the germline V gene are SGHNT and YENEEA. Germline trimming cut 7 bases from V and 7 bases from J; bases unmatched to any gene: 6. The CDR3 totals 12 residues. CDR3 coding DNA: TGTGCCAGCATAGGACAGGCAAATGAAGCTTTCTTT. This codes for CASIGQANEAFF.

This clone has a single count. The CDR3 DNA reads as TGTGCCAGCAGTTACACGACAGGGGAGCGCGAAAAACTGTTTTTT. It codes for CASSYTTGEREKLFF. The chain employs TRBV6-5 and TRBJ1-4, with 8 bases fitting TRBD1. The CDR3 is 15 residues long. CDR1 MNHEY and CDR2 SVGAGI come from the germline V gene. With V trimmed by 2 bases and J by 8 bases, 7 bases remained unmatched.

The V gene is TRBV9, the J gene TRBJ1-1, with D uncertain. Per the germline V gene, CDR1 is SGDLS and CDR2 is YYNGEE. CDR3 length: 16 residues. V lost 3 bases, J lost 4 bases, and 19 bases lay in between. The CDR3 sequence: CASSEAAIIGSTEAFF. The CDR3 DNA reads as TGTGCCAGCAGCGAAGCGGCGATCATTGGGAGCACTGAAGCTTTCTTT.

The chain recombines TRBV6-1 with TRBJ1-2, with a possible D match to TRBD1 (5 bases). Germline V gene sequence: CDR1 MNHNS, CDR2 SASEGT. Trimming removed 0 bases from V and 6 bases from J, with 23 bases in between. The CDR3 sequence is 18 residues long. CDR3 sequence (DNA): TGTGCCAGCAGTGAAGCCGGCGGGGCACGCCGCGTAGTCGATGGCTACACCTTC. It translates to CASSEAGGARRVVDGYTF.

The rearrangement uses TRBV6-1 and TRBJ2-5; perhaps TRBD1 as D (5 bases). The CDR3 extends over 13 amino acids. Per the germline V gene, CDR1 is MNHNS and CDR2 is SASEGT. Trimming cost V 6 bases and J 5 bases, with 13 bases left between them. CDR3 nucleotide sequence: TGTGCCAGCAGACCGACAGAATGGGAGACCCAGTACTTC. Residues: CASRPTEWETQYF.

The V gene is TRBV2, the J gene TRBJ2-3; TRBD2 matches at 11 bases. CDR3 length equals 11 residues. CDR1 and CDR2 from the germline V gene are SNHLY and FYNNEI. Losses at the gene ends were 10 bases for V and 14 bases for J; bases not matched to a gene: 8. CDR3 in amino acids: CATEPSGGLYF. The CDR3 nucleotides are TGTGCCACCGAGCCTAGCGGGGGGCTGTATTTT.

The gene calls are TRBV5-4 and TRBJ2-5, with 13 bases matching TRBD2. CDR1 and CDR2 from the germline V gene are SGHNT and YYREEE (reference sequence). The CDR3 is made up of 17 amino acids. Germline trimming cut 1 base from V and 1 base from J; bases unmatched to any gene: 4. Here the CDR3 reads CASSLRLAGGGQETQYF. For the CDR3, the DNA is TGTGCCAGCAGCTTGAGACTAGCGGGGGGTGGCCAAGAGACCCAGTACTTC.

This clone turned up a few times. J is TRBJ2-5 and V is TRBV10-3, with TRBD2 as a possible D gene (6 bases). The CDR3 is 10 amino acids. V dropped 10 bases and J dropped 4 bases, with 7 bases sitting between them. Looked up from germline, CDR1 is ENHRY and CDR2 is SYGVKD. Here the CDR3 reads CATGGETQYF. DNA for the CDR3: TGTGCCACCGGGGGAGAGACCCAGTACTTC.

J is TRBJ1-4 and V is TRBV4-2, with unresolved D. This CDR3 comprises 16 residues. Trimming shortened V by 0 bases and J by 6 bases, and 14 bases separated the two germline ends. Germline V gene data show CDR1 as LGHNA and CDR2 as YNFKEQ. The CDR3 DNA sequence: TGTGCCAGCAGCCAAGATTCATCAGGTCATGATGAAAAACTGTTTTTT. Residues: CASSQDSSGHDEKLFF.

V is TRBV25-1 and J is TRBJ2-7; perhaps TRBD1 as D (6 bases). The CDR3 covers 16 residues. With 2 bases removed from V and 0 bases from J, the gap between germline ends came to 14 bases. The germline V gene encodes CDR1 MGHDK and CDR2 SYGVNS. DNA for the CDR3: TGTGCCAGCAGTGAACGAGGGGGTTTAAGCTCCTACGAGCAGTACTTC. Protein product: CASSERGGLSSYEQYF.

The V gene is TRBV6-6, the J gene TRBJ2-2; no reliable D call. Germline-derived CDR1 and CDR2 are MNHNY and SVGAGI (reference sequence). This CDR3 has 11 residues. Trimming took off 6 bases at V and 8 bases at J, with 7 bases between the two ends. This CDR3 is CASSPPGELFF. CDR3 coding DNA: TGTGCCAGCAGCCCTCCGGGGGAGCTGTTTTTT.

This chain uses TRBV6-5 with TRBJ2-1; D not resolved. Trimming shortened V by 0 bases and J by 5 bases, and 5 bases separated the two germline ends. This CDR3 is built from 13 residues. Germline CDR1 is MNHEY and CDR2 is SVGAGI. CDR3 region: CASSYSTHNEQFF. CDR3 DNA: TGTGCCAGCAGTTACTCGACTCACAATGAGCAGTTCTTC.

This rearrangement joins TRBV6-5 to TRBJ1-2; 9 bases line up with TRBD1. The germline gives CDR1 MNHEY, CDR2 SVGAGI. J was trimmed by 6 bases and V by 0 bases; bases with no gene match: 2. This CDR3 region has 14 residues. CDR3 protein: CASSYSRTGDGYTF. CDR3 coding DNA: TGTGCCAGCAGTTACTCGAGGACAGGGGATGGCTACACCTTC.

The count of this clone is one. The chain employs TRBV13 and TRBJ2-4; D may be TRBD2 (6 bases). The germline V and J ends were trimmed by 4 bases and 3 bases, with 19 bases remaining between them. Germline V gene sequence: CDR1 PRHDT, CDR2 FYEKMQ (reference sequence). The CDR3 has 17 amino acids. In nucleotides, the CDR3 is TGTGCCAGCAGCTCCCCCGAATCTAGCGCGTTCAAAAACATTCAGTACTTC. This gives the protein CASSSPESSAFKNIQYF.

This sequence joins TRBV5-1 and TRBJ1-1, with D possibly being TRBD1 (6 bases). V was clipped by 3 bases and J by 10 bases, with 13 bases between them. Germline lookup yields CDR1 SGHRS and CDR2 YFSETQ. The CDR3 is 12 residues long. The CDR3 sequence is CASSSNRVGAFF. CDR3 sequence (DNA): TGCGCCAGCAGCTCAAACAGGGTCGGAGCTTTCTTT.

V usage is TRBV6-5 and J usage is TRBJ1-1; D is unresolved. Germline loops: CDR1 MNHEY, CDR2 SVGAGI. CDR3 length equals 14 residues. V was trimmed by 5 bases and J by 1 base, leaving 11 bases between them. The CDR3, as DNA: TGTGCCAGCAGTCTAACCACGGGGAACACTGAAGCTTTCTTT. Translating gives CASSLTTGNTEAFF.

The chain is built from TRBV6-1 and TRBJ1-5, with D unclear. The CDR3 spans 12 residues. Trimming took off 7 bases at V and 0 bases at J, with 4 bases between the two ends. Per germline, CDR1 MNHNS and CDR2 SASEGT. The CDR3 reads CASTVSNQPQHF. CDR3 nucleotide sequence: TGTGCCAGCACCGTTAGCAATCAGCCCCAGCATTTT.

V gene TRBV4-1 combines with J gene TRBJ1-6; a possible D gene is TRBD1 (5 bases). CDR1 is MGHRA and CDR2 is YSYEKL in the germline V gene. The V end was cut by 2 bases, the J end by 12 bases, with 17 bases between. The CDR3 totals 15 residues. CDR3 nucleotide sequence: TGCGCCAGCAGCCAACAGCGATGGTCCGGGGGACCCCTCCACTTT. This encodes CASSQQRWSGGPLHF.

The V and J genes are TRBV7-9 and TRBJ1-5; 9 bases align to TRBD1. Germline V CDR1 and CDR2: SEHNR, FQNEAQ (reference sequence). The CDR3 is made up of 15 amino acids. Unmatched junction bases numbered 2, after V lost 1 base and J lost 4 bases. CDR3 nucleotide sequence: TGTGCCAGCAGCTTAGACAGGGGGCGTAATCAGCCCCAGCATTTT. Its protein product is CASSLDRGRNQPQHF.

The genes are TRBV6-4 and TRBJ2-6, with 7 positions matching TRBD1. Trimming took 0 bases from V and 0 from J; bases not matched to a gene: 5. This CDR3 comprises 18 residues. Looked up from germline, CDR1 is MRHNA and CDR2 is SNTAGT. The CDR3: CASSDSRQGPSGANVLTF. The CDR3 DNA sequence: TGTGCCAGCAGTGACTCTAGACAGGGCCCCTCTGGGGCCAACGTCCTGACTTTC.